Below are 23 T cell receptor beta chains sequenced from a single sample in a study of blood T cell repertoires in COVID-19. Measured with immunoSEQ multiplex PCR; TCRdb has only the in-frame clones, and not every one. The sample yields 200,000 to 250,000 clones, almost 90% seen once. Sequencing was performed on peripheral blood. Receptors originate from a man between 18 and 35 years old with active or convalescent COVID-19.

CDR3 bases: TGTGCCAGCAGGGTACAGGGTTCCGGACAGCCCCAGCATTTT. Translating it yields CASRVQGSGQPQHF. The gene calls are TRBV6-5 and TRBJ1-5; a possible D gene is TRBD1 (6 bases). Germline CDR1 MNHEY, CDR2 SVGAGI. V was trimmed by 6 bases and J by 7 bases, leaving 16 bases between them. The CDR3 loop spans 14 amino acids.

J is TRBJ1-2 and V is TRBV7-9; D not certain. Germline CDR1 is SEHNR and CDR2 is FQNEAQ (reference sequence). CDR3 length equals 13 residues. Trimming took off 4 bases at V and 6 bases at J, with 12 bases between the two ends. The CDR3 bases are TGTGCCAGCAGCTCCCCCGTCTTTAATGGCTACACCTTC. Translating gives CASSSPVFNGYTF. The full variable domain, rest sourced from reference TRBV7-9 and TRBJ1-2, is DTGVSQNPRHKITKRGQNVTFRCDPISEHNRLYWYRQTLGQGPEFLTYFQNEAQLEKSRLLSDRFSAERPKGSFSTLEIQRTEQGDSAMYLCASSSPVFNGYTFGSGTRLTVV.

The gene calls are TRBV5-1 and TRBJ2-3; D may be TRBD2 (6 bases). CDR3 length: 12 amino acids. Germline assignment: CDR1 SGHRS and CDR2 YFSETQ. Trimming shortened V by 3 bases and J by 5 bases, and 7 bases separated the two germline ends. The CDR3 sequence is CASSWDLDTQYF. In DNA form, the CDR3 reads TGCGCCAGCAGCTGGGACTTAGATACGCAGTATTTT.

V gene TRBV24-1 combines with J gene TRBJ2-1; 8 positions agree with TRBD1. The V segment lost 12 bases and the J segment 3 bases; nucleotides outside the gene matches: 9. The germline gives CDR1 KGHDR, CDR2 SFDVKD. The CDR3 length is 14 residues. The CDR3: CAVNPGQDYNEQFF. DNA for the CDR3: TGTGCCGTAAATCCGGGACAGGACTACAATGAGCAGTTCTTC.

This chain links TRBV24-1 with TRBJ2-1; maybe TRBD2 (6 bases). The CDR3 contains 13 residues. From germline, CDR1 is KGHDR and CDR2 SFDVKD. V was clipped by 7 bases and J by 8 bases, with 14 bases between them. DNA for the CDR3: TGTGCCACCAGCGGCGTGGGGGGAGATGAGCAGTTCTTC. This gives the protein CATSGVGGDEQFF.

The chain links TRBV19 to TRBJ2-7; 9 nucleotides agree with TRBD1. After removal of 3 bases from V and 4 bases from J, the junction contained 4 bases not matched to a gene. CDR1 is LNHDA and CDR2 is SQIVND in the germline V gene (reference sequence). The CDR3 consists of 14 residues. CDR3 in DNA: TGTGCCAGTAGTATTGCACAGGGGGCATACGAGCAGTACTTC. This sequence encodes CASSIAQGAYEQYF. Using reference TRBV19 and TRBJ2-7 for the parts outside the CDR3, the full variable domain is DGGITQSPKYLFRKEGQNVTLSCEQNLNHDAMYWYRQDPGQGLRLIYYSQIVNDFQKGDIAEGYSVSREKKESFPLTVTSAQKNPTAFYLCASSIAQGAYEQYFGPGTRLTVT.

The J gene is TRBJ2-7, the V gene TRBV7-6, with 7 bases identical to TRBD2. The V gene's germline CDR1 is SGHVS and CDR2 FNYEAQ. The CDR3 runs to 15 residues. Trimming removed 5 bases from V and 3 bases from J; junction bases left unmatched: 10. CDR3 sequence: CASSLAVLADYEQYF. CDR3 bases: TGTGCCAGCAGCCTGGCGGTTCTAGCGGACTACGAGCAGTACTTC.

The V and J genes are TRBV6-1 and TRBJ1-2, with a tentative D call TRBD1 (5 bases). V lost 2 bases, J lost 6 bases, and 19 bases lay in between. This CDR3 has 16 amino acids. The V gene's germline CDR1 is MNHNS and CDR2 SASEGT. CDR3 DNA sequence: TGTGCCAGCAGTGAACAAACGGTAGGGGTGCGTAATGGCTACACCTTC. Its translation: CASSEQTVGVRNGYTF.

The chain uses TRBV2 and TRBJ1-2; D is undetermined. The CDR3 extends over 14 amino acids. Germline V gene data show CDR1 as SNHLY and CDR2 as FYNNEI. V dropped 6 bases and J dropped 4 bases, with 15 bases sitting between them. Written as DNA, the CDR3 is TGTGCCAGCAGCGAGCGCCGGGGATCCTATGGCTACACCTTC. It specifies CASSERRGSYGYTF.

This chain joins TRBV27 and TRBJ1-1, with 8 bases identical to TRBD1. Germline loops: CDR1 MNHEY, CDR2 SMNVEV (reference sequence). The CDR3 consists of 14 residues. The ends lost 6 bases at V and 4 bases at J; junction bases unmatched: 7. CDR3 nucleotide sequence: TGTGCCAGCAGATTACAGGGGGTCGGCACTGAAGCTTTCTTT. This codes for CASRLQGVGTEAFF.

V and J are TRBV6-6 and TRBJ1-2; maybe TRBD1 (5 bases). V dropped 7 bases and J dropped 3 bases, with 12 bases sitting between them. The CDR3 runs to 13 residues. CDR1 and CDR2 from the germline V gene are MNHNY and SVGAGI (reference sequence). Here the CDR3 reads CASTRTGDYGYTF. CDR3 in DNA: TGTGCCAGCACTAGAACAGGAGACTATGGCTACACCTTC.

This chain connects TRBV28 to TRBJ1-1; TRBD1 matches 8 bases. CDR1 MDHEN and CDR2 SYDVKM come from the germline V gene. This CDR3 is 17 amino acids long. The J segment lost 0 bases and the V segment lost 5 bases, leaving 11 bases of the junction unmatched. CDR3 in DNA: TGTGCCAGCAGTACGTCAGGGGGCGCGGTTATGAACACTGAAGCTTTCTTT. It translates to CASSTSGGAVMNTEAFF.

The chain carries TRBV6-5 and TRBJ2-2; no firm D call. This CDR3 spans 13 amino acids. The germline V gene has CDR1 MNHEY and CDR2 SVGAGI. Trimming took 6 bases from V and 6 from J, leaving 11 bases between them. This CDR3 reads CASSNSYPGELFF. CDR3 sequence (DNA): TGTGCCAGCAGCAACTCTTATCCCGGGGAGCTGTTTTTT.

The J gene is TRBJ2-1, the V gene TRBV11-3; perhaps TRBD1 as D (6 bases). Germline-derived CDR1 and CDR2 are SGHNT and YENEEA. With 3 bases removed from V and 0 bases from J, the gap between germline ends came to 9 bases. The CDR3 length is 15 residues. CDR3 sequence reads: CASSFKQGSYNEQFF. The CDR3 bases are TGTGCCAGCAGCTTTAAACAGGGCTCCTACAATGAGCAGTTCTTC.

The chain employs TRBV6-5 and TRBJ1-3; no clear D gene. Germline V lookup: CDR1 MNHEY, CDR2 SVGAGI. Trimming pared 6 bases from V and 0 bases from J, leaving 12 bases between. The CDR3 length is 15 residues. The CDR3 reads CASSADPASGNTIYF. CDR3 nucleotides: TGTGCCAGCAGCGCGGATCCTGCCTCTGGAAACACCATATATTTT.

In DNA, the CDR3 is TGTGCCAGCAGTGTTAGCGGGGCCCCTACGGTGCAGTACTTC. Translated, it gives CASSVSGAPTVQYF. The V gene is TRBV25-1, the J gene TRBJ2-7; TRBD2 matches at 8 bases. CDR1 is MGHDK and CDR2 is SYGVNS in the germline V gene. Trimming at V came to 4 bases and at J to 9 bases, leaving 11 bases not matched to a gene. The CDR3 spans 14 residues.

The V call is TRBV6-5, the J call TRBJ2-7; tentatively, D is TRBD2 (5 bases). CDR3 length equals 14 residues. V was shortened by 5 bases and J by 1 base, with 12 bases between the two germline ends. Germline assignment: CDR1 MNHEY and CDR2 SVGAGI. In nucleotides, the CDR3 is TGTGCCAGCAGTCGGACTCAGGTTTCCTACGAGCAGTACTTC. Encoded protein: CASSRTQVSYEQYF.

V is TRBV2 and J is TRBJ2-5; TRBD2 agrees at 8 bases. Germline trimming cut 5 bases from V and 1 base from J; bases unmatched to any gene: 12. This CDR3 spans 17 amino acids. Germline loops: CDR1 SNHLY, CDR2 FYNNEI. Here the CDR3 reads CASSPPTGTSGQETQYF. The CDR3 nucleotides are TGTGCCAGCAGTCCCCCGACCGGAACTAGCGGCCAAGAGACCCAGTACTTC.

The rearrangement links TRBV2 to TRBJ2-3, with D tentatively TRBD1 (6 bases). V gave up 8 bases and J gave up 2 bases, with 14 bases separating them. CDR1 and CDR2 from the germline V gene are SNHLY and FYNNEI. The CDR3 loop spans 14 amino acids. CDR3 sequence reads: CASQKGEITDTQYF. The CDR3 nucleotides read TGTGCCAGCCAAAAGGGGGAGATCACAGATACGCAGTATTTT.

The J gene is TRBJ1-1, the V gene TRBV29-1; a weak D match, TRBD1 (5 bases). This CDR3 region has 13 residues. V dropped 4 bases and J dropped 4 bases, with 13 bases sitting between them. From germline, CDR1 is SQVTM and CDR2 ANQGSEA. CDR3 sequence reads: CSVGEGRTTEAFF. DNA of the CDR3: TGCAGCGTTGGGGAGGGGCGTACCACTGAAGCTTTCTTT.

The J gene is TRBJ2-5, the V gene TRBV9; 9 nucleotides match TRBD1. This CDR3 has 19 amino acids. Germline lookup yields CDR1 SGDLS and CDR2 YYNGEE. Trimming removed 3 bases from V and 4 bases from J; junction bases left unmatched: 19. The CDR3 region is CASSAQGAFYPHERETQYF. As DNA, the CDR3 is TGTGCCAGCAGCGCACAGGGGGCGTTTTACCCCCACGAAAGAGAGACCCAGTACTTC.

The chain employs TRBV3-1 (or the pseudogene TRBV3-2) and TRBJ1-6; TRBD1 aligns across 8 bases. This CDR3 spans 15 amino acids. Germline-derived CDR1 and CDR2 are LGHDT and YNNKEL (reference sequence). Trimming cost V 3 bases and J 6 bases; bases outside gene matches: 4. The CDR3 DNA follows: TGTGCCAGCAGCCAGCAGGGGGCTGGTAATTCACCCCTCCACTTT. Amino acids: CASSQQGAGNSPLHF.

The chain combines TRBV6-6 with TRBJ1-4; D unclear. Trimming left V 5 bases short and J 6 bases short, with 13 bases between. Germline V gene data show CDR1 as MNHNY and CDR2 as SVGAGI (reference sequence). CDR3 length: 14 residues. The CDR3 DNA follows: TGTGCCAGCAGTACGGGAGGGCCAGATGAAAAACTGTTTTTT. This gives the protein CASSTGGPDEKLFF.